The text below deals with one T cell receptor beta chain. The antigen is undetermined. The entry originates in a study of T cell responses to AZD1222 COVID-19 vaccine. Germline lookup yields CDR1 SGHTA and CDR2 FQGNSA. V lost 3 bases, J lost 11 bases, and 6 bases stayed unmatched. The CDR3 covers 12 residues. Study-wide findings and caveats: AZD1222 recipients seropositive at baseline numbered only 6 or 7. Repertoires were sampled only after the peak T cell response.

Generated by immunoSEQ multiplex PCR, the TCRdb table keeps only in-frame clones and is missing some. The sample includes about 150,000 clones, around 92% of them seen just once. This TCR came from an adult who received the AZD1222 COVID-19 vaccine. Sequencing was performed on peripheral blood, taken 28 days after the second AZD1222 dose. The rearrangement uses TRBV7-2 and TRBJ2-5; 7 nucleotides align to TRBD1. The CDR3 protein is CASSFLRDSQYF. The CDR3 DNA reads TGTGCCAGCAGCTTCTTACGGGACAGTCAGTACTTC.